Sequencing of this T cell receptor (beta chain) was carried out in a study of T-cell reconstitution after alpha-beta-depleted transplantation in children. Overall study findings and caveats: Several hundred rapidly expanded clones from non-depleted graft cells reportedly supplied alpha-beta T cells about two months post-transplant. Surviving recipient T cells and thymic progenitors produced the high day-60 TCRbeta diversity seen in some patients. When one year had passed after transplant, most T-cell counts and diversity came from newly produced T cells.

This clonotype was observed a few times. Its antigen remains unknown. The CDR3 is 16 amino acids. V lost 7 bases and J 4 bases, leaving 23 bases between the germline ends. Per germline, CDR1 MNHEY and CDR2 SMNVEV (reference sequence). A TCRbeta library incorporating unique molecular identifiers was prepared. MiXCR was run by TCRdb on the PCR reads, yielding one entry per CDR3 protein. The sample holds 400,000 to 450,000 distinct CDR3 sequences; 43% are singletons and the top ten take approximately 25%. The material was PBMCs, obtained before TCRalphabeta/CD19-depleted stem cell transplant. The chain is built from TRBV27 and TRBJ2-7, with D perhaps TRBD1 (6 bases). This receptor was obtained from a girl aged 2-9 years with aplastic anemia, due to receive a stem cell transplant. The CDR3 here is CASTKGGGRGLYEQYF. The CDR3 nucleotides read TGTGCCAGCACGAAAGGTGGCGGCAGGGGTTTATACGAGCAGTACTTC.